Below, 12 T cell receptor beta chains from the same sample are listed, as sequenced in a study of T-cell reconstitution after alpha-beta-depleted transplantation in children. The authors prepared the TCRbeta library with unique molecular identifiers. TCRdb itself ran the PCR reads through MiXCR, one entry per CDR3 protein. This sample has about 1,000,000 distinct CDR3 sequences; roughly 29% occur once, and the top ten carry over 25%. This sample comprised PBMCs, mostly from graft donor cells, obtained 360 days after TCRalphabeta/CD19-depleted stem cell transplant. Source of these receptors: a boy younger than two who had a stem cell transplant for SCID, so the T cells may come from the graft donor.

V and J are TRBV10-3 and TRBJ2-3; TRBD2 might be the D (6 bases). Germline loops: CDR1 ENHRY, CDR2 SYGVKD. This CDR3 contains 17 residues. Trimming stripped 4 bases from V and 1 base from J, with 18 bases between. DNA for the CDR3: TGTGCCATCAGTGGGCTCCTGGGGCGGGGAGGCACAGATACGCAGTATTTT. It encodes CAISGLLGRGGTDTQYF.

The V and J genes are TRBV9 and TRBJ1-1, with 8 bases aligning to TRBD1. The V gene end was trimmed by 3 bases and the J gene end by 3 bases; junction bases not matched to a gene: 7. CDR1 is SGDLS, CDR2 YYNGEE, per germline. The CDR3 extends over 15 amino acids. CDR3 sequence reads: CASSAVGQADTEAFF. Here the CDR3 DNA reads TGTGCCAGCAGCGCTGTGGGACAGGCCGACACTGAAGCTTTCTTT.

CDR3 region: CASSLVGGEESEAFF. Written as DNA, the CDR3 is TGTGCCAGCAGCTTAGTAGGGGGCGAGGAGAGTGAAGCTTTCTTT. V usage is TRBV7-9 and J usage is TRBJ1-1; 7 bases fit TRBD1. The CDR3 is made up of 15 amino acids. CDR1 SEHNR and CDR2 FQNEAQ come from the germline V gene (reference sequence). J lost 7 bases, V lost 1 base, and 9 bases had no gene match.

V usage is TRBV7-9 and J usage is TRBJ2-2, with D possibly being TRBD2 (6 bases). CDR3 length equals 17 residues. V was clipped by 5 bases and J by 2 bases, with 18 bases between them. Germline CDR1 and CDR2: SEHNR and FQNEAQ (reference sequence). DNA for the CDR3: TGTGCCAGCAGCCCGTACACCGGGACTTATAACACCGGGGAGCTGTTTTTT. It yields the protein CASSPYTGTYNTGELFF.

This clonotype was observed at least ten times. The J gene is TRBJ2-7, the V gene TRBV5-6, with 9 bases lining up with TRBD2. J lost 0 bases, V lost 5 bases, and 9 bases had no gene match. This CDR3 is built from 16 residues. Germline V lookup: CDR1 SGHDT, CDR2 YYEEEE. The CDR3 loop reads CASSLAGVKSSYEQYF. CDR3 DNA sequence: TGTGCCAGCAGTTTAGCGGGGGTTAAGAGCTCCTACGAGCAGTACTTC.

This clonotype has only a few counts. V is TRBV4-2 and J is TRBJ2-3; D not resolved. The CDR3 runs 16 residues. The V end was cut by 0 bases, the J end by 4 bases, with 14 bases between. Looked up from germline, CDR1 is LGHNA and CDR2 is YNFKEQ. The CDR3 sequence: CASSQDGSQVPDTQYF. CDR3 coding DNA: TGTGCCAGCAGCCAAGATGGATCTCAAGTCCCAGATACGCAGTATTTT.

This clonotype was detected a few times. The chain employs TRBV9 and TRBJ2-7, with 7 bases matching TRBD1. V was clipped by 2 bases and J by 2 bases; unmatched bases: 7. This CDR3 has 15 residues. Per germline, CDR1 SGDLS and CDR2 YYNGEE. Written as DNA, the CDR3 is TGTGCCAGCAGCGTCGGGACAGCGTATGCCTACGAGCAGTACTTC. Its protein is CASSVGTAYAYEQYF.

This clonotype was counted a few times. The chain recombines TRBV2 with TRBJ1-5; 8 bases map to TRBD1. Germline CDR1 SNHLY, CDR2 FYNNEI. The CDR3 extends over 14 amino acids. The J segment lost 5 bases and the V segment lost 6 bases, leaving 6 bases of the junction unmatched. The CDR3 nucleotides read TGTGCCAGCAGCCTACAGGGGGGTCATCAGCCCCAGCATTTT. This gives the protein CASSLQGGHQPQHF.

This clonotype was found many times. This chain's CDR3 is CASSPGGSTEAFF. CDR3 in DNA: TGTGCCAGCAGTCCTGGGGGGAGCACTGAAGCTTTCTTT. The chain links TRBV13 to TRBJ1-1; D may be TRBD1 (5 bases). The CDR3 consists of 13 residues. V dropped 6 bases and J dropped 4 bases, with 12 bases sitting between them. Germline values: CDR1 PRHDT, CDR2 FYEKMQ (reference sequence).

This clonotype was counted ten times or more. The chain employs TRBV12-3 or TRBV12-4 and TRBJ2-6; perhaps TRBD1 as D (6 bases). CDR3 length: 16 amino acids. Trimming cost V 2 bases and J 2 bases, with 10 bases left between them. The CDR3 loop is CASSLRQGTGANVLTF. DNA for the CDR3: TGTGCCAGCAGTTTACGGCAGGGGACTGGGGCCAACGTCCTGACTTTC.

The V call is TRBV15, the J call TRBJ2-3; the match to TRBD2 covers 7 bases. Germline assignment: CDR1 LNHNV and CDR2 YYDKDF (reference sequence). V trimming: 4 bases; J trimming: 3 bases; junction bases outside the gene matches: 4. This CDR3 has 14 residues. The CDR3 region is CATSISGGTDTQYF. The CDR3 DNA follows: TGTGCCACCAGCATTTCGGGGGGAACAGATACGCAGTATTTT. Full variable domain (missing parts from reference TRBV15 and TRBJ2-3): DAMVIQNPRYQVTQFGKPVTLSCSQTLNHNVMYWYQQKSSQAPKLLFHYYDKDFNNEADTPDNFQSRRPNTSFCFLDIRSPGLGDTAMYLCATSISGGTDTQYFGPGTRLTVL.

The rearrangement links TRBV5-1 to TRBJ2-1; 7 bases agree with TRBD1. With 9 bases clipped from V and 3 bases from J, the junction kept 9 bases outside the gene matches. The germline gives CDR1 SGHRS, CDR2 YFSETQ. CDR3 length equals 14 residues. In nucleotides, the CDR3 is TGCGCCACGAGACCAGGGGGTGGCTACAATGAGCAGTTCTTC. Its protein product is CATRPGGGYNEQFF.